The subject of this entry is one TCR beta chain. The identical CDR3 is also encoded by other nucleotide sequences in the sample. CDR3 length equals 14 residues. The germline V gene has CDR1 LGHDT and CDR2 YNNKEL (reference sequence). V lost 0 bases to trimming and J lost 5 bases, with 8 bases between them. This specimen belongs to a study of blood T cell repertoires in COVID-19. Study information: Sources were T cells, B-cell-depleted T cells, or PBMCs; the material itself was cDNA or gDNA.

Original methodology: Amplification with reference gene primers provided the estimates of nucleated cell counts. The method was immunoSEQ multiplex PCR; TCRdb's version includes in-frame clones alone and lacks a portion of them. The V and J calls and clone size come from that table; D and trimming were worked out from the DNA. Counted here are some 390,000 clones, approximately 92% occurring once; the ten biggest clones make up around 1.1%. V and J are TRBV3-1 (or the pseudogene TRBV3-2) and TRBJ1-5, with D unclear. This TCR was recovered from a man aged 25-45 years who had recovered from COVID-19. Source material: PBMCs or T cells enriched from blood (not recorded which). The CDR3: CASSQEGSHQPQHF. The CDR3 DNA is TGTGCCAGCAGCCAAGAAGGGAGTCATCAGCCCCAGCATTTT.